This T cell receptor (beta chain) is from a study of CD8 T cells in Susac syndrome. CDR3 length: 17 residues. Deletions cut 0 bases from V and 0 bases from J, with 15 bases between. Germline assignment: CDR1 GTSNPN and CDR2 SVGIG (reference sequence). An input of about 0.5 to 1 ug of RNA was subjected to reverse transcription using random hexamers. TCRdb redid the calling of the immunoSEQ multiplex PCR reads with MiXCR, one entry per CDR3 protein. The table lists 300,000 or so distinct CDR3 sequences, about 91% of them singletons. The authors negatively isolated CD8+ and CD4+ T cells and FACS-enriched TEMRA cells.

The V and J genes are TRBV30 and TRBJ1-5; D gene unclear. Sequenced input: CD4+ T cells from PBMCs. This TCR derives from a human donor with multiple sclerosis. The CDR3 here is CAWSVQLLSASNQPQHF. CDR3 nucleotides: TGTGCCTGGAGTGTACAATTATTGAGTGCTAGCAATCAGCCCCAGCATTTT.